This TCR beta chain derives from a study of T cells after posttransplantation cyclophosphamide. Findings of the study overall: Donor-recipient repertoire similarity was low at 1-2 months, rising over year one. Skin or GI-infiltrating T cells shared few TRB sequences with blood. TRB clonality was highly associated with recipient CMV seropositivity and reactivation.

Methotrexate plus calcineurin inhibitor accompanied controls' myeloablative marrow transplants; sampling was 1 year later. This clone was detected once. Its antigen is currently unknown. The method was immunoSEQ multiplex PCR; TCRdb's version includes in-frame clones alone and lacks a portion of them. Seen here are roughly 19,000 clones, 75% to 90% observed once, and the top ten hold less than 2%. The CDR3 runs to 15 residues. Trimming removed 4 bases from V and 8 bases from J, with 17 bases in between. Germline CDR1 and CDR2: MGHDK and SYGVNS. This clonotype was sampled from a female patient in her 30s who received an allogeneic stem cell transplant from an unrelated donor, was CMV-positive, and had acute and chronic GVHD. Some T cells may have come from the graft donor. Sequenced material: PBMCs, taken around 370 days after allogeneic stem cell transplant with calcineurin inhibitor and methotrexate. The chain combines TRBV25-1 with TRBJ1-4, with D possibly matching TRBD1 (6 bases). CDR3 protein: CASSASGVSSEKLFF. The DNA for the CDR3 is TGTGCCAGCAGTGCATCAGGGGTCTCTTCCGAAAAACTGTTTTTT. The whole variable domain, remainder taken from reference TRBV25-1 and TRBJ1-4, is EADIYQTPRYLVIGTGKKITLECSQTMGHDKMYWYQQDPGMELHLIHYSYGVNSTEKGDLSSESTVSRIRTEHFPLTLESARPSHTSQYLCASSASGVSSEKLFFGSGTQLSVL.